This is a list of T cell receptor beta chains from one sample in a study of human T cells and chemical hapten exposure. TCRdb called the RACE reads again in MiXCR, with one record for every CDR3 protein. The sample includes just under 65,000 distinct CDR3 sequences, more than 9.5% of them seen just once. The source was whole blood, collected in connection with sensitization to the hapten diphenylcyclopropenone (DPC). The origin of the receptors is a woman younger than 45 with alopecia areata. Some clones in this sample may be carry-over from other donors' samples. CDR3s include the opening cysteine and the closing phenylalanine or tryptophan. The D gene is left open where the match is weak. The size field is filled for only some rows; it gives once, few, many or a size class.

j_call: TRBJ1-5
v_call: TRBV2
cdr3_length: 14
d_call: -
clone_size: -
cdr3_nt: TGTGTCAGCACCAGGGACTTCAGCAATCAGCCCCAGCATTTT
cdr3_aa: CVSTRDFSNQPQHF

j_call: TRBJ2-1
v_call: TRBV7-3
cdr3_length: 12
d_call: -
clone_size: few
cdr3_nt: TGTGCCAGCAGCCCGCAGGGATCTGAGCAGTTCTTC
cdr3_aa: CASSPQGSEQFF

j_call: TRBJ1-5
v_call: TRBV5-6
cdr3_length: 15
d_call: -
clone_size: -
cdr3_nt: TGTGCCAGCAGCCGTACAGGGCCTGGCGGGCAGCCCCAGCATTTT
cdr3_aa: CASSRTGPGGQPQHF

j_call: TRBJ1-6
v_call: TRBV20-1
cdr3_length: 13
d_call: -
clone_size: -
cdr3_nt: TGCAGTGCTCCAGACTCCTATAATTCACCCCTCCACTTT
cdr3_aa: CSAPDSYNSPLHF

j_call: TRBJ2-3
v_call: TRBV28
cdr3_length: 14
d_call: -
clone_size: few
cdr3_nt: TGTGCCAGCAGTTTTGGGTGGGACACAGATACGCAGTATTTT
cdr3_aa: CASSFGWDTDTQYF

j_call: TRBJ2-7
v_call: TRBV10-1
cdr3_length: 14
d_call: -
clone_size: few
cdr3_nt: TGCGCCAGCAGTATAGACAGTCCCGTGTCGGAGCAGTACTTC
cdr3_aa: CASSIDSPVSEQYF

j_call: TRBJ1-1
v_call: TRBV18
cdr3_length: 16
d_call: TRBD1
clone_size: many
cdr3_nt: TGTGCCAGCTCACCGGACAGGGGGCTGGGGGGTACTGAAGCTTTCTTT
cdr3_aa: CASSPDRGLGGTEAFF

j_call: TRBJ1-2
v_call: TRBV5-1
cdr3_length: 13
d_call: -
clone_size: -
cdr3_nt: TGCGCCAGCAGCCCCAGAGGGGGAGATGGCTACACCTTC
cdr3_aa: CASSPRGGDGYTF

j_call: TRBJ2-5
v_call: TRBV29-1
cdr3_length: 13
d_call: -
clone_size: -
cdr3_nt: TGCAGCGTTTCACTTCTGCAGGGGGAGACCCAGTACTTC
cdr3_aa: CSVSLLQGETQYF

j_call: TRBJ2-2
v_call: TRBV5-1
cdr3_length: 15
d_call: -
clone_size: few
cdr3_nt: TGCGCCAGCAGCTTGGCGACAGTGAACACCGGGGAGCTGTTTTTT
cdr3_aa: CASSLATVNTGELFF

j_call: TRBJ2-1
v_call: TRBV5-6
cdr3_length: 15
d_call: TRBD1
clone_size: -
cdr3_nt: TGTGCCAGCAGCTGGACAGGGGGCCCCTACAATGAGCAGTTCTTC
cdr3_aa: CASSWTGGPYNEQFF

j_call: TRBJ2-7
v_call: TRBV28
cdr3_length: 14
d_call: TRBD1
clone_size: -
cdr3_nt: TGTGCCACCAGAGGGACAGGGGGTTGGTACGAGCAGTACTTC
cdr3_aa: CATRGTGGWYEQYF

j_call: TRBJ2-7
v_call: TRBV10-3
cdr3_length: 13
d_call: -
clone_size: few
cdr3_nt: TGTGCCATCAGTGAAGGGGAAACCTACGAGCAGTACTTC
cdr3_aa: CAISEGETYEQYF

j_call: TRBJ1-4
v_call: TRBV2
cdr3_length: 14
d_call: -
clone_size: many
cdr3_nt: TGTGCCAGCAGGGACCGAGCAACTAATGAAAAACTGTTTTTT
cdr3_aa: CASRDRATNEKLFF

j_call: TRBJ2-7
v_call: TRBV29-1
cdr3_length: 17
d_call: -
clone_size: few
cdr3_nt: TGCAGCGTTGAAGGGATGGAGGGAAGCGCAAGCTCCTACGAGCAGTACTTC
cdr3_aa: CSVEGMEGSASSYEQYF

j_call: TRBJ2-3
v_call: TRBV20-1
cdr3_length: 14
d_call: TRBD2
clone_size: -
cdr3_nt: TGCAGTGCTAATAGCGGGGGGCGGGGAGATACGCAGTATTTT
cdr3_aa: CSANSGGRGDTQYF

j_call: TRBJ2-7
v_call: TRBV5-1
cdr3_length: 13
d_call: -
clone_size: -
cdr3_nt: TGCGCCAGCAGCGCGGGACAATCCTACGAGCAGTACTTC
cdr3_aa: CASSAGQSYEQYF

j_call: TRBJ2-5
v_call: TRBV29-1
cdr3_length: 13
d_call: TRBD2
clone_size: -
cdr3_nt: TGCAGCGTAGGACTAGCTTCGGAAGAGACCCAGTACTTC
cdr3_aa: CSVGLASEETQYF

j_call: TRBJ2-7
v_call: TRBV3-1
cdr3_length: 14
d_call: -
clone_size: -
cdr3_nt: TGTGCCAGCAGCCAATCCCCAAGTACCTACGAGCAGTACTTC
cdr3_aa: CASSQSPSTYEQYF

j_call: TRBJ2-1
v_call: TRBV4-3
cdr3_length: 17
d_call: -
clone_size: many
cdr3_nt: TGCGCCAGCAGCCCCCGGCTGTGGCCCCCTCCCTACAATGAGCAGTTCTTC
cdr3_aa: CASSPRLWPPPYNEQFF

j_call: TRBJ1-2
v_call: TRBV7-6
cdr3_length: 15
d_call: -
clone_size: -
cdr3_nt: TGTGCCAGCAGCTTAGAAGTATCCGGGGGCAATGGCTACACCTTC
cdr3_aa: CASSLEVSGGNGYTF

j_call: TRBJ2-3
v_call: TRBV5-1
cdr3_length: 15
d_call: -
clone_size: many
cdr3_nt: TGCGCCAGCAGCTTTTCATCCACAGGACCAGATACGCAGTATTTT
cdr3_aa: CASSFSSTGPDTQYF

j_call: TRBJ1-6
v_call: TRBV9
cdr3_length: 15
d_call: TRBD1
clone_size: few
cdr3_nt: TGTGCCAGCAGCGAGAGGACAGGGGGGAATTCACCCCTCCACTTT
cdr3_aa: CASSERTGGNSPLHF

j_call: TRBJ2-2
v_call: TRBV29-1
cdr3_length: 12
d_call: -
clone_size: few
cdr3_nt: TGCAGCGCGGACAGGAACACCGGGGAGCTGTTTTTT
cdr3_aa: CSADRNTGELFF

j_call: TRBJ2-3
v_call: TRBV12-2
cdr3_length: 21
d_call: -
clone_size: many
cdr3_nt: TGTGCAAGTCGCTCCACTCGCGGGGAAGGGCTAGCCGAGAAGATCACAGATACGCAGTATTTT
cdr3_aa: CASRSTRGEGLAEKITDTQYF

j_call: TRBJ1-4
v_call: TRBV7-2
cdr3_length: 14
d_call: -
clone_size: -
cdr3_nt: TGTGCCAGCAGCCGGGAGGCCTTTGGGGAAAAACTGTTTTTT
cdr3_aa: CASSREAFGEKLFF

j_call: TRBJ2-7
v_call: TRBV9
cdr3_length: 13
d_call: -
clone_size: few
cdr3_nt: TGTGCCAGCAGCGTAGGCCCCACGGACGAGCAGTACTTC
cdr3_aa: CASSVGPTDEQYF

j_call: TRBJ1-5
v_call: TRBV12-3/TRBV12-4
cdr3_length: 15
d_call: TRBD1
clone_size: few
cdr3_nt: TGTGCCAGCAGTTACAGGGGGGCGTTCAATCAGCCCCAGCATTTT
cdr3_aa: CASSYRGAFNQPQHF

j_call: TRBJ1-1
v_call: TRBV18
cdr3_length: 14
d_call: -
clone_size: -
cdr3_nt: TGTGCCAGCTCGGCGGACAGAAGCTCCACTGAAGCTTTCTTT
cdr3_aa: CASSADRSSTEAFF

j_call: TRBJ1-1
v_call: TRBV7-2
cdr3_length: 16
d_call: TRBD1
clone_size: -
cdr3_nt: TGTGCCAGCAGGGGACAGGGGGCTTACAGGGACACTGAAGCTTTCTTT
cdr3_aa: CASRGQGAYRDTEAFF

j_call: TRBJ2-7
v_call: TRBV7-9
cdr3_length: 16
d_call: -
clone_size: many
cdr3_nt: TGTGCCAGCAGCTTAGGGGTGCACGAGACTGTCAACGAGCAGTACTTC
cdr3_aa: CASSLGVHETVNEQYF